The 27 T cell receptor beta chains below come from one sample, sequenced in a study of T cell changes during pregnancy in multiple sclerosis. The assay was immunoSEQ multiplex PCR, and TCRdb's table has in-frame clones only and misses some. This table holds some 39,000 clones, approximately 90% found once. The source material was CD4+ T cells from peripheral blood mononuclear cells, sampled in the second trimester of pregnancy. Receptors originate from a female donor in good health, enrolled as a control in a pregnancy study.

The chain combines TRBV18 with TRBJ2-5; D is possibly TRBD1 (5 bases). V lost 3 bases to trimming and J lost 4 bases, with 12 bases between them. Germline assignment: CDR1 KGHSH and CDR2 LQKENI. CDR3 length: 14 residues. CDR3 DNA: TGTGCCAGCTCACCGGGTAGGGGTGCAGAGACCCAGTACTTC. This sequence encodes CASSPGRGAETQYF. The whole variable domain, filled in from reference TRBV18 and TRBJ2-5, reads NAGVMQNPRHLVRRRGQEARLRCSPMKGHSHVYWYRQLPEEGLKFMVYLQKENIIDESGMPKERFSAEFPKEGPSILRIQQVVRGDSAAYFCASSPGRGAETQYFGPGTRLLVL.

The chain carries TRBV11-1 and TRBJ2-2, with TRBD1 as a possible D gene (6 bases). The CDR3 is 15 residues long. Germline loops: CDR1 SGHAT, CDR2 FQDESV (reference sequence). V lost 4 bases and J 4 bases, leaving 13 bases between the germline ends. The CDR3 reads CASSYNRALTGELFF. The CDR3 DNA is TGTGCCAGCAGCTATAACAGGGCCCTCACCGGGGAGCTGTTTTTT.

This sequence joins TRBV27 and TRBJ1-5; TRBD1 is a possible D gene (6 bases). Germline V gene sequence: CDR1 MNHEY, CDR2 SMNVEV (reference sequence). V was trimmed by 8 bases and J by 7 bases, leaving 18 bases between them. CDR3 length: 14 residues. CDR3 amino acids: CASRGDKTHQPQHF. CDR3 sequence (DNA): TGTGCCAGCCGGGGGGACAAAACACACCAGCCCCAGCATTTT.

The sample holds one count of this clone. The chain is built from TRBV19 and TRBJ1-2; D is uncertain. Germline V CDR1 and CDR2: LNHDA, SQIVND (reference sequence). With 5 bases removed from V and 4 bases from J, the gap between germline ends came to 11 bases. CDR3 size: 13 residues. The CDR3 here is CASSPGRAYGYTF. The CDR3 DNA reads TGTGCCAGTAGTCCCGGGAGAGCCTATGGCTACACCTTC.

The chain joins TRBV6-1 to TRBJ1-2; 7 nucleotides line up with TRBD1. V lost 6 bases to trimming and J lost 5 bases; unmatched junction nucleotides: 12. There are 15 residues in the CDR3. Germline V gives CDR1 MNHNS, CDR2 SASEGT. CDR3 amino acids: CASSTYTTGDYGYTF. CDR3 coding DNA: TGTGCCAGCAGCACTTATACAACAGGGGATTATGGCTACACCTTC.

The chain recombines TRBV7-9 with TRBJ1-5, with TRBD1 matching 9 bases. The V gene end was trimmed by 5 bases and the J gene end by 7 bases; junction bases not matched to a gene: 6. This CDR3 region has 14 residues. The germline gives CDR1 SEHNR, CDR2 FQNEAQ (reference sequence). In DNA, the CDR3 is TGTGCCAGCAGCCACGGACAGGGGAACCAGCCCCAGCATTTT. Translated, it gives CASSHGQGNQPQHF.

The rearrangement joins TRBV6-1 to TRBJ2-7; TRBD2 might be the D (5 bases). The CDR3 is made up of 13 amino acids. The germline V and J ends were trimmed by 5 bases and 6 bases, with 14 bases remaining between them. CDR1 is MNHNS, CDR2 SASEGT, per germline. CDR3 protein: CASSPLTTGEQYF. CDR3 coding DNA: TGTGCCAGCAGTCCACTGACTACCGGCGAGCAGTACTTC.

This sequence joins TRBV29-1 and TRBJ1-1; TRBD1 might be the D (6 bases). Trimming pared 3 bases from V and 10 bases from J, leaving 18 bases between. The CDR3 loop spans 13 amino acids. Germline V gives CDR1 SQVTM, CDR2 ANQGSEA. The DNA of the CDR3 is TGCAGCGTTGAGAATCCCCCGACAGGCCTAGCTTTCTTT. Translating it yields CSVENPPTGLAFF.

This chain links TRBV14 with TRBJ1-2; D is possibly TRBD1 (5 bases). The V and J ends lost 3 bases and 4 bases respectively, with 12 bases between them. The length of the CDR3 is 14 residues. The germline CDR1 and CDR2 sequences are SGHDN and FVKESK. Here the CDR3 reads CASSQSAGIYGYTF. CDR3 in DNA: TGTGCCAGCAGCCAGTCAGCAGGGATCTATGGCTACACCTTC.

The rearrangement links TRBV7-2 to TRBJ2-5; D possibly corresponds to TRBD2 (6 bases). The CDR3 is made up of 15 amino acids. The germline gives CDR1 SGHTA, CDR2 FQGNSA. V was clipped by 3 bases and J by 1 base, with 12 bases between them. The CDR3 DNA follows: TGTGCCAGCAGCTTCCTCTGGGGGGTCCAAGAGACCCAGTACTTC. Amino acids: CASSFLWGVQETQYF.

This clone occurred once. V is TRBV6-4 and J is TRBJ1-3; D is unresolved. Trimming removed 9 bases from V and 0 bases from J, with 9 bases in between. This CDR3 contains 13 residues. Germline values: CDR1 MRHNA, CDR2 SNTAGT. CDR3 residues: CARKWHSGNTIYF. The CDR3 DNA reads as TGTGCCAGAAAGTGGCACTCTGGAAACACCATATATTTT.

The chain is built from TRBV9 and TRBJ2-7, with a weak D call TRBD2 (6 bases). Trimming pared 1 base from V and 2 bases from J, leaving 13 bases between. CDR1 SGDLS and CDR2 YYNGEE come from the germline V gene. This CDR3 spans 15 amino acids. CDR3: CASSVREGGAYEQYF. In DNA, the CDR3 is TGTGCCAGCAGCGTACGAGAAGGAGGGGCCTACGAGCAGTACTTC.

The chain links TRBV10-3 to TRBJ2-7, with 8 bases lining up with TRBD1. The V segment lost 6 bases and the J segment 6 bases; nucleotides outside the gene matches: 10. The CDR3 sequence is 14 residues long. Germline V gene lookup returns CDR1 ENHRY and CDR2 SYGVKD. This CDR3 reads CAIRERAGGSEQYF. CDR3 DNA sequence: TGTGCCATCAGAGAGCGGGCAGGGGGCTCCGAGCAGTACTTC.

The count of this clone is one. This sequence joins TRBV7-2 and TRBJ1-2; D perhaps matches TRBD1 (6 bases). V lost 3 bases to trimming and J lost 0 bases, with 11 bases between them. This CDR3 is 15 amino acids long. Germline V gene sequence: CDR1 SGHTA, CDR2 FQGNSA. The CDR3 DNA sequence: TGTGCCAGCAGCTTCCGGACAGAGCCTAACTATGGCTACACCTTC. Its protein is CASSFRTEPNYGYTF.

For the CDR3, the DNA is TGTGCCAGCAGTGTCCAACCGAACGGGTTCATGAACACTGAAGCTTTCTTT. It translates to CASSVQPNGFMNTEAFF. V is TRBV7-2 and J is TRBJ1-1; D gene ambiguous. In germline, CDR1 is SGHTA, CDR2 FQGNSA. CDR3 length: 17 amino acids. Trimming took off 6 bases at V and 0 bases at J, with 20 bases between the two ends.

The V call is TRBV7-9, the J call TRBJ2-1; 7 nucleotides align to TRBD1. The CDR3 consists of 15 residues. Trimming took 5 bases from V and 9 from J; bases not matched to a gene: 13. Germline CDR1 and CDR2: SEHNR and FQNEAQ (reference sequence). The CDR3 nucleotides are TGTGCCAGCAGCGGATCCGGGACAGTTGTGAGTGAGCAGTTCTTC. Translating it yields CASSGSGTVVSEQFF. Full variable domain (remainder filled in from reference TRBV7-9 and TRBJ2-1): DTGVSQNPRHKITKRGQNVTFRCDPISEHNRLYWYRQTLGQGPEFLTYFQNEAQLEKSRLLSDRFSAERPKGSFSTLEIQRTEQGDSAMYLCASSGSGTVVSEQFFGPGTRLTVL.

This chain links TRBV7-9 with TRBJ1-5, with D possibly TRBD1 on 5 matching bases. The CDR3 is 15 residues long. Germline values: CDR1 SEHNR, CDR2 FQNEAQ (reference sequence). V was trimmed by 1 base and J by 4 bases, leaving 11 bases between them. The chain's CDR3 is CASSLGEGANQPQHF. DNA for the CDR3: TGTGCCAGCAGCTTAGGTGAAGGGGCTAATCAGCCCCAGCATTTT.

This rearrangement joins TRBV5-4 to TRBJ2-4; D is perhaps TRBD1 (6 bases). CDR1 and CDR2 from the germline V gene are SGHNT and YYREEE (reference sequence). The CDR3 has 17 amino acids. Trimming stripped 1 base from V and 0 bases from J, with 14 bases between. This CDR3 is CASSLYGRGLAKNIQYF. The CDR3 DNA follows: TGTGCCAGCAGCTTGTATGGCAGGGGATTAGCCAAAAACATTCAGTACTTC.

The V and J genes are TRBV7-6 and TRBJ2-1; unclear D gene. This CDR3 is 12 amino acids long. Germline CDR1 and CDR2: SGHVS and FNYEAQ. The V end was cut by 3 bases, the J end by 8 bases, with 8 bases between. CDR3 protein: CASSFFLHEQFF. DNA for the CDR3: TGTGCCAGCAGCTTCTTTCTCCATGAGCAGTTCTTC.

The chain employs TRBV7-2 and TRBJ1-6, with D unresolved. Germline V gene data show CDR1 as SGHTA and CDR2 as FQGNSA. The CDR3 has 15 amino acids. V lost 2 bases and J lost 7, with 12 bases in between. CDR3 sequence reads: CASSLIGELNSPLHF. The CDR3, as DNA: TGTGCCAGCAGCTTAATCGGGGAGTTAAATTCACCCCTCCACTTT.

The chain employs TRBV18 and TRBJ1-2; D not certain. V was shortened by 3 bases and J by 4 bases, with 12 bases between the two germline ends. Germline V gene lookup returns CDR1 KGHSH and CDR2 LQKENI. The CDR3 is 14 amino acids. In nucleotides, the CDR3 is TGTGCCAGCTCACCGAGCGGAGAAGCCTATGGCTACACCTTC. Translated: CASSPSGEAYGYTF.

The rearrangement uses TRBV27 and TRBJ2-5, with 7 bases fitting TRBD1. CDR3 length: 13 amino acids. With 3 bases clipped from V and 11 bases from J, the junction kept 9 bases outside the gene matches. Germline V CDR1 and CDR2: MNHEY, SMNVEV (reference sequence). The CDR3 sequence is CASSFRTGREQYF. CDR3 bases: TGTGCCAGCAGTTTCCGGACAGGTCGTGAGCAGTACTTC.

The chain couples TRBV18 to TRBJ1-5; D gene ambiguous. In germline, CDR1 is KGHSH, CDR2 LQKENI. V lost 4 bases to trimming and J lost 15 bases, with 19 bases between them. This CDR3 is built from 13 residues. The CDR3 sequence is CASSLSTSQVTHF. The CDR3 DNA reads as TGTGCCAGCTCACTTTCCACGTCCCAGGTCACGCATTTT. The whole variable domain, filled in from reference TRBV18 and TRBJ1-5, reads NAGVMQNPRHLVRRRGQEARLRCSPMKGHSHVYWYRQLPEEGLKFMVYLQKENIIDESGMPKERFSAEFPKEGPSILRIQQVVRGDSAAYFCASSLSTSQVTHFGDGTRLSIL.

This sequence joins TRBV2 and TRBJ1-1, with D unresolved. This CDR3 has 11 residues. CDR1 is SNHLY and CDR2 is FYNNEI in the germline V gene. Trimming removed 5 bases from V and 8 bases from J, with 9 bases in between. The CDR3 sequence is CASSPRMEAFF. The CDR3 region has the DNA TGTGCCAGCAGTCCGCGAATGGAAGCTTTCTTT.

The chain combines TRBV6-6 with TRBJ1-5; D is perhaps TRBD1 (6 bases). The CDR3 consists of 15 residues. Trimming shortened V by 6 bases and J by 5 bases, and 17 bases separated the two germline ends. CDR1 MNHNY and CDR2 SVGAGI come from the germline V gene (reference sequence). CDR3 in DNA: TGTGCCAGCAGGCCCAAAGGGGGTAACTATCAGCCCCAGCATTTT. This codes for CASRPKGGNYQPQHF.

This clone has a handful of counts. This chain uses TRBV2 with TRBJ2-1; TRBD2 matches at 9 bases. The J segment lost 8 bases and the V segment lost 4 bases, leaving 6 bases of the junction unmatched. Germline CDR1 SNHLY, CDR2 FYNNEI. The length of the CDR3 is 14 residues. CDR3 amino acids: CASSVRRGGDEQFF. The DNA of the CDR3 is TGTGCCAGCAGTGTGAGGCGGGGGGGCGATGAGCAGTTCTTC.

The chain has TRBV18 and TRBJ2-3, with 13 bases matching TRBD2. Germline CDR1 KGHSH, CDR2 LQKENI. J gave up 5 bases and V 3 bases, and 5 bases lay outside the gene matches. This CDR3 is 16 amino acids long. The CDR3 DNA reads as TGTGCCAGCTCACCTACTAGCGGGGGGGCCGGAGATACGCAGTATTTT. Amino acid sequence: CASSPTSGGAGDTQYF.